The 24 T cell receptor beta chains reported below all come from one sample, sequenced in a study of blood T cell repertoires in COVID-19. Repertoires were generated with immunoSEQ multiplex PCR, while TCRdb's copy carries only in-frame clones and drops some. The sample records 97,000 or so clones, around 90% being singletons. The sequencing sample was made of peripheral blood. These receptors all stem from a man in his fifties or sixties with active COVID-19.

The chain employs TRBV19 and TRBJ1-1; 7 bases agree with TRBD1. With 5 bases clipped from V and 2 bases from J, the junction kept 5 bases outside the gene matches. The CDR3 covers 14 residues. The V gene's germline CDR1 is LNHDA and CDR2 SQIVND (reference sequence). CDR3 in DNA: TGTGCCAGTAGTCCCGGGACAGTTAACACTGAAGCTTTCTTT. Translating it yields CASSPGTVNTEAFF.

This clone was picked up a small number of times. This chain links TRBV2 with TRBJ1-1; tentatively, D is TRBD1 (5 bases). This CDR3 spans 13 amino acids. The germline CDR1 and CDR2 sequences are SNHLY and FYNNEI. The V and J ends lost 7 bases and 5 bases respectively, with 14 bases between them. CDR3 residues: CASTSVEGTEAFF. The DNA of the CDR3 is TGTGCCAGCACCTCCGTGGAGGGGACTGAAGCTTTCTTT. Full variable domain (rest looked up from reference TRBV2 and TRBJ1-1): EPEVTQTPSHQVTQMGQEVILRCVPISNHLYFYWYRQILGQKVEFLVSFYNNEISEKSEIFDDQFSVERPDGSNFTLKIRSTKLEDSAMYFCASTSVEGTEAFFGQGTRLTVV.

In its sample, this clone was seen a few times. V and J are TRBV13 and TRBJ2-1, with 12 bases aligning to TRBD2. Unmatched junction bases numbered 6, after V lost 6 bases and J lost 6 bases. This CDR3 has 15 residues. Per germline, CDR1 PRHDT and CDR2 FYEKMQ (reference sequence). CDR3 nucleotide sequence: TGTGCCAGCAGAAGGACTAGCGGGAATCGCAATGAGCAGTTCTTC. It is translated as CASRRTSGNRNEQFF.

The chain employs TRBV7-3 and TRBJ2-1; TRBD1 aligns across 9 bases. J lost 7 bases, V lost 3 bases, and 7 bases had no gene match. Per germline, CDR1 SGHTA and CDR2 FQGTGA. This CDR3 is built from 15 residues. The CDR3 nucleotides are TGTGCCAGCAGCTTCGGACAGGGGAGTTCGAATGAGCAGTTCTTC. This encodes CASSFGQGSSNEQFF.

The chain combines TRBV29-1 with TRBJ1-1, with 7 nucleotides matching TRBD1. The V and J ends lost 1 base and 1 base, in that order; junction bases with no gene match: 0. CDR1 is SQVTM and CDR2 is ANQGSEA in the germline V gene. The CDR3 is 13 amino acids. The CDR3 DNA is TGCAGCGTTGAAGGGACAGGGAACACTGAAGCTTTCTTT. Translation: CSVEGTGNTEAFF.

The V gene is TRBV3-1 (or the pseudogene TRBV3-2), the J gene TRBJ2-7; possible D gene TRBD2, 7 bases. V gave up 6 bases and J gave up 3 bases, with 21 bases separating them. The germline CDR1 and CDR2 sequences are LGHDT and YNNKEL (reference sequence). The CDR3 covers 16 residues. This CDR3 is CASRPPRGGADYEQYF. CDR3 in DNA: TGTGCCAGCAGACCCCCTCGAGGGGGGGCCGACTACGAGCAGTACTTC.

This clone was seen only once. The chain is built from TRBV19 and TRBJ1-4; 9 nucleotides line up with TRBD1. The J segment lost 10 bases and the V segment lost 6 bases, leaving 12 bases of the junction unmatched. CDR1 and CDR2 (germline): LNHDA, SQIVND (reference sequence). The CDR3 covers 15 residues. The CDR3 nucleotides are TGTGCCAGTAGCCTAGCCGGGACAGGGATGGCAAAACTGTTTTTT. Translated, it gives CASSLAGTGMAKLFF.

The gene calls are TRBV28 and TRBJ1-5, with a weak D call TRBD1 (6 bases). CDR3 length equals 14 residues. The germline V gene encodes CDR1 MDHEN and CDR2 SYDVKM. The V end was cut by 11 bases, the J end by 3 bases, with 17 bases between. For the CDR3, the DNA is TGTGCCGCATCGCGGGGGGGCACCAATCAGCCCCAGCATTTT. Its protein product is CAASRGGTNQPQHF.

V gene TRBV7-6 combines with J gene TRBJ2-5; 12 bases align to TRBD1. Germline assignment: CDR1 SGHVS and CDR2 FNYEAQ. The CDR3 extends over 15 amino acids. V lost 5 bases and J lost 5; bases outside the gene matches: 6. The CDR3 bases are TGTGCCAGCAGCCCCGGGACAGGGGGCTGGGAGACCCAGTACTTC. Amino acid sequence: CASSPGTGGWETQYF. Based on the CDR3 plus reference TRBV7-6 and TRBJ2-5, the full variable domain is GAGVSQSPRYKVTKRGQDVALRCDPISGHVSLYWYRQALGQGPEFLTYFNYEAQQDKSGLPNDRFSAERPEGSISTLTIQRTEQRDSAMYRCASSPGTGGWETQYFGPGTRLLVL.

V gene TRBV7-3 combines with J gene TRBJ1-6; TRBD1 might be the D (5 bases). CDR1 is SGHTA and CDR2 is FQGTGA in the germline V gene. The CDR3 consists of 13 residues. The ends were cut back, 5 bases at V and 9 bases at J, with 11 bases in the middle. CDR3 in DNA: TGTGCCAGCAGCCAGACAGTAGGTTCACCCCTCCACTTT. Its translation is CASSQTVGSPLHF.

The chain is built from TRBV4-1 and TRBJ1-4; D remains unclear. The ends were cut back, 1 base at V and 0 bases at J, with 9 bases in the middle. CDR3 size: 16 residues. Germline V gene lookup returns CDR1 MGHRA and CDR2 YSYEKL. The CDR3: CASSQAGWATNEKLFF. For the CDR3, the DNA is TGCGCCAGCAGCCAAGCAGGATGGGCAACTAATGAAAAACTGTTTTTT.

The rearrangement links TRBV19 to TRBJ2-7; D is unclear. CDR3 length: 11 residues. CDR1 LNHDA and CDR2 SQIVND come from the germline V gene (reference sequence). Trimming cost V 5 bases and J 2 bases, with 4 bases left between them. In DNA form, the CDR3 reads TGTGCCAGTAGTGGCACCTACGAGCAGTACTTC. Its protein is CASSGTYEQYF.

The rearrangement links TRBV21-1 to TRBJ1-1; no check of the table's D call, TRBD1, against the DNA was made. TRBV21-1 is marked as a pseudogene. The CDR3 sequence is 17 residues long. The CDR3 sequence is CASSRTGCGFPDTEAFF. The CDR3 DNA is TGTGCCAGCAGCAGGACAGGTTGCGGCTTCCCGGACACTGAAGCTTTCTTT.

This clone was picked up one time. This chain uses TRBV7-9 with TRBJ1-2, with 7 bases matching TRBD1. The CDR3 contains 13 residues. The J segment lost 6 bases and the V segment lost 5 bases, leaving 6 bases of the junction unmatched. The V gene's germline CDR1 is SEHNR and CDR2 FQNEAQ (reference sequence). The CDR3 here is CASSANTGDGYTF. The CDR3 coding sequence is TGTGCCAGCAGCGCCAATACAGGGGATGGCTACACCTTC.

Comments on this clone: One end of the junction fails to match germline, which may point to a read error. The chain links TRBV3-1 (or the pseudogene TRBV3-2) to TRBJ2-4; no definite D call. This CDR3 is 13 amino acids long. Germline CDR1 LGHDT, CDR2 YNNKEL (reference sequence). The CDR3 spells CASSQGAVGYTHF. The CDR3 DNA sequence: TGTGCCAGCAGCCAAGGGGCTGTTGGCTACACGCACTTC.

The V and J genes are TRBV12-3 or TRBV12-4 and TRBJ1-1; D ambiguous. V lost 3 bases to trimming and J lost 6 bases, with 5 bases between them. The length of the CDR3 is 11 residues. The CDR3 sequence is CASSFLAEAFF. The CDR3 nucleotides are TGTGCCAGCAGTTTTCTCGCTGAAGCTTTCTTT.

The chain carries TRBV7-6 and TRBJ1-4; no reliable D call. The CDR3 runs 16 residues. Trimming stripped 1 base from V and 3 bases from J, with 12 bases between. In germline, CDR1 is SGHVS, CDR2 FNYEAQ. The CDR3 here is CASSLGLKGANEKLFF. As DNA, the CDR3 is TGTGCCAGCAGCTTAGGGTTAAAGGGAGCTAATGAAAAACTGTTTTTT.

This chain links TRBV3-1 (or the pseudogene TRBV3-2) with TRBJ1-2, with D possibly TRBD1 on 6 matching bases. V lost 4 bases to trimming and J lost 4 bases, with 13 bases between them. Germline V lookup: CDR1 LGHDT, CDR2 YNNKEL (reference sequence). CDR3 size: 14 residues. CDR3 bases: TGTGCCAGCAGCCCCTCGGACAGTCGCTATGGCTACACCTTC. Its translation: CASSPSDSRYGYTF.

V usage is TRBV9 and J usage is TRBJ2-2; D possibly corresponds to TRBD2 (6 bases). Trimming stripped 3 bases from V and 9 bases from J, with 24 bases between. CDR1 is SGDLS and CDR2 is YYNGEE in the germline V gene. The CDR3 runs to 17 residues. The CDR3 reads CASSARGRTTFSRELFF. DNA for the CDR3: TGTGCCAGCAGCGCGCGGGGTAGGACCACTTTCAGCCGGGAGCTGTTTTTT.

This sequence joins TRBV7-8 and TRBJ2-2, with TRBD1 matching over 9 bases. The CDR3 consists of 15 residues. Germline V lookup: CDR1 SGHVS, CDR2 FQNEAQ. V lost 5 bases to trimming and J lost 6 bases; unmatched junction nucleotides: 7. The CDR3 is CASSPGTGKAGELFF. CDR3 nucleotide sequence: TGTGCCAGCAGCCCTGGGACAGGGAAGGCCGGGGAGCTGTTTTTT.

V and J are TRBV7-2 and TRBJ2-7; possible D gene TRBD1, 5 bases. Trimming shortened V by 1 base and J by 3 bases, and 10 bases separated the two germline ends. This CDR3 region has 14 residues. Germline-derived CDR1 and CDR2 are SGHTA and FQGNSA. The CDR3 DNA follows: TGTGCCAGCAGCTTAGGTCCAGGGTACTACGAGCAGTACTTC. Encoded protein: CASSLGPGYYEQYF.

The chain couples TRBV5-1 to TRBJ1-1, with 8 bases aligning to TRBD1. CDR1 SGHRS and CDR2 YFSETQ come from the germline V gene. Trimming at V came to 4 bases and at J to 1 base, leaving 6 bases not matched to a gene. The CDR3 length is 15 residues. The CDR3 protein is CASSLGQGQNTEAFF. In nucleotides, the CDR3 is TGCGCCAGCAGCCTTGGACAGGGCCAGAACACTGAAGCTTTCTTT.

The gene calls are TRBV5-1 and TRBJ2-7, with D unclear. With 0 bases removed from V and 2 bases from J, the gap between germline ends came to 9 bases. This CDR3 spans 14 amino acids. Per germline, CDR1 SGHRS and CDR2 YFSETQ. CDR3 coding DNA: TGCGCCAGCAGCTTGGGGGCCTATACCTACGAGCAGTACTTC. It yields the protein CASSLGAYTYEQYF.

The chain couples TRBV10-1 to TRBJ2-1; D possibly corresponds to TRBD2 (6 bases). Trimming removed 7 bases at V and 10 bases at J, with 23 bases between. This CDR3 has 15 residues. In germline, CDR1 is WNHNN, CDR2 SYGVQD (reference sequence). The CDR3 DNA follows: TGCGCCAGCACACCCCGGGACTGGCCCCTGGGGGAGCAGTTCTTC. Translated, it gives CASTPRDWPLGEQFF.